This T cell receptor beta chain appears in the sequencing data of a study of OX40 agonist ivuxolimab in advanced cancers. The study's findings and limits: Some patients who did not respond also had low normalized T-cell clonal expansion. The average count of expanded clones was higher among CD8+ T cells than among CD4+.

Individuals having autoimmune disease history or systemic immunosuppression were not enrolled. Cycle 7 day 1, cycle 4 day 1, and baseline were the timepoints at which blood was sampled. The table came from immunoSEQ multiplex PCR; TCRdb's copy has only in-frame clones and leaves some out. The sample has approximately 74,000 clones; about nine tenths are singletons. CDR1 and CDR2 from the germline V gene are MGHRA and YSYEKL. V lost 5 bases to trimming and J lost 6 bases, with 16 bases between them. This CDR3 has 15 amino acids. About this clone: Its matching antigen is unknown.

This receptor was identified in an adult with an advanced solid tumor such as melanoma, head and neck, liver or kidney cancer. This chain uses TRBV4-1 with TRBJ2-2, with D possibly TRBD2 on 6 matching bases. Sequenced here: CD4+ or CD8+ T cells sorted from blood, sampled in a trial of the OX40 agonist ivuxolimab. The CDR3 DNA reads TGCGCCAGCAGCTCGGATCCGGGGAGGCCCGGGGAGCTGTTTTTT. This encodes CASSSDPGRPGELFF.